Below are 27 T cell receptor beta chains sequenced from a single sample in a study of blood T cell repertoires in COVID-19. Using immunoSEQ multiplex PCR, the repertoire was profiled, and TCRdb retains in-frame clones only, with some absent. The sample records a few hundred thousand clones, roughly 80% being singletons. Sample: peripheral blood. The source is a woman between 18 and 29 years old with acute or convalescent COVID-19.

This clone was found once. The V call is TRBV13, the J call TRBJ1-1; TRBD1 might be the D (6 bases). From germline, CDR1 is PRHDT and CDR2 FYEKMQ (reference sequence). V lost 5 bases to trimming and J lost 11 bases, with 15 bases between them. This CDR3 is built from 12 residues. CDR3 nucleotide sequence: TGTGCCAGCAGCGCCGGTGGGGGCACGGCTTTCTTT. It yields the protein CASSAGGGTAFF.

J is TRBJ1-1 and V is TRBV7-8; no clear D. The CDR3 is made up of 13 amino acids. Trimming took off 4 bases at V and 7 bases at J, with 13 bases between the two ends. Germline V gene data show CDR1 as SGHVS and CDR2 as FQNEAQ. CDR3 sequence reads: CASSSFQQIEAFF. As DNA, the CDR3 is TGTGCCAGCAGCTCCTTTCAACAGATTGAAGCTTTCTTT.

This clone showed up just once. The gene calls are TRBV28 and TRBJ1-2; TRBD1 matches at 10 bases. Germline trimming cut 4 bases from V and 6 bases from J; bases unmatched to any gene: 8. The CDR3 runs 15 residues. CDR1 is MDHEN and CDR2 is SYDVKM in the germline V gene. CDR3 residues: CASSYAGTGDDGYTF. CDR3 nucleotides: TGTGCCAGCAGTTACGCCGGGACAGGGGATGATGGCTACACCTTC.

This chain connects TRBV10-2 to TRBJ2-3; D ambiguous. The CDR3 runs to 11 residues. The V end lost 2 bases, the J end lost 6 bases, and 3 bases lay between the germline ends. In germline, CDR1 is WSHSY, CDR2 SAAADI. CDR3: CASSERDTQYF. The CDR3 coding sequence is TGCGCCAGCAGTGAGCGGGATACGCAGTATTTT.

The chain recombines TRBV18 with TRBJ2-4; TRBD1 might be the D (6 bases). Germline CDR1 KGHSH, CDR2 LQKENI. The CDR3 contains 15 residues. Trimming shortened V by 3 bases and J by 8 bases, and 17 bases separated the two germline ends. The CDR3 coding sequence is TGTGCCAGCTCACCCCAAACAGGGAACGGGGACATTCAGTACTTC. This translates into CASSPQTGNGDIQYF.

The rearrangement links TRBV19 to TRBJ2-1; D not resolved. Trimming left V 4 bases short and J 6 bases short, with 4 bases between. In germline, CDR1 is LNHDA, CDR2 SQIVND (reference sequence). This CDR3 has 11 amino acids. DNA for the CDR3: TGTGCCAGTAGTACAGGCAATGAGCAGTTCTTC. Its protein is CASSTGNEQFF. The variable domain in full, with the rest retrieved from reference TRBV19 and TRBJ2-1, is DGGITQSPKYLFRKEGQNVTLSCEQNLNHDAMYWYRQDPGQGLRLIYYSQIVNDFQKGDIAEGYSVSREKKESFPLTVTSAQKNPTAFYLCASSTGNEQFFGPGTRLTVL.

The chain joins TRBV18 to TRBJ2-1; 7 nucleotides align to TRBD2. The length of the CDR3 is 14 residues. CDR1 and CDR2 from the germline V gene are KGHSH and LQKENI. Trimming took 3 bases from V and 4 from J; bases not matched to a gene: 3. CDR3 in DNA: TGTGCCAGCTCACCGGGACTACAATACAATGAGCAGTTCTTC. Residues: CASSPGLQYNEQFF.

V gene TRBV6-5 combines with J gene TRBJ1-1, with D hard to call. The CDR3 extends over 13 amino acids. CDR1 MNHEY and CDR2 SVGAGI come from the germline V gene. V was clipped by 2 bases and J by 4 bases, with 8 bases between them. Written as DNA, the CDR3 is TGTGCCAGCAGTTACGCCGCCAGCACTGAAGCTTTCTTT. This translates into CASSYAASTEAFF.

The sample holds many counts of this clone. V and J are TRBV19 and TRBJ2-7; 14 bases agree with TRBD2. The CDR3 runs 18 residues. Germline V gives CDR1 LNHDA, CDR2 SQIVND (reference sequence). V lost 5 bases, J lost 7 bases, and 16 bases stayed unmatched. The CDR3 DNA is TGTGCCAGTAGTGTTACCGGGACTAGCGGGAGCCTTCGCAGGGAGCAGTACTTC. It is translated as CASSVTGTSGSLRREQYF.

The chain employs TRBV7-9 and TRBJ1-1, with a tentative D call TRBD1 (5 bases). Trimming pared 6 bases from V and 3 bases from J, leaving 11 bases between. Germline-derived CDR1 and CDR2 are SEHNR and FQNEAQ (reference sequence). The CDR3 is 13 amino acids. The CDR3 nucleotides are TGTGCCAGCAGTAGGGGCCAGGACACTGAAGCTTTCTTT. This codes for CASSRGQDTEAFF.

The V and J genes are TRBV12-5 and TRBJ2-3, with 13 bases matching TRBD2. The CDR3 is 16 residues long. V trimming: 1 base; J trimming: 6 bases; junction bases outside the gene matches: 4. Germline loops: CDR1 LGHNT, CDR2 FRNRAP. The chain's CDR3 is CASGLGLAGGRDTQYF. The CDR3 region has the DNA TGTGCTAGTGGTTTGGGACTAGCGGGAGGCCGGGATACGCAGTATTTT. The full variable domain, in which reference TRBV12-5 and TRBJ2-3 provide the parts outside the CDR3, is DARVTQTPRHKVTEMGQEVTMRCQPILGHNTVFWYRQTMMQGLELLAYFRNRAPLDDSGMPKDRFSAEMPDATLATLKIQPSEPRDSAVYFCASGLGLAGGRDTQYFGPGTRLTVL.

The chain uses TRBV25-1 and TRBJ2-7; a possible D gene is TRBD2 (6 bases). Germline V gives CDR1 MGHDK, CDR2 SYGVNS. V lost 6 bases to trimming and J lost 7 bases, with 22 bases between them. This CDR3 is 15 amino acids long. The CDR3 spells CASSGAGTSGKEQYF. CDR3 bases: TGTGCCAGCAGCGGGGCGGGGACGTCGGGGAAAGAGCAGTACTTC.

The genes are TRBV28 and TRBJ2-1; the D is unclear. CDR3 length: 16 amino acids. The germline V and J ends were trimmed by 6 bases and 0 bases, with 15 bases remaining between them. CDR1 MDHEN and CDR2 SYDVKM come from the germline V gene. In DNA form, the CDR3 reads TGTGCCAGCAGCCACGGCCCCCGGAGCTCCTACAATGAGCAGTTCTTC. Amino acids: CASSHGPRSSYNEQFF.

This clone was recorded a few times. The chain joins TRBV3-1 (or the pseudogene TRBV3-2) to TRBJ2-7, with D possibly being TRBD2 (6 bases). This CDR3 has 15 residues. CDR1 LGHDT and CDR2 YNNKEL come from the germline V gene (reference sequence). V gave up 1 base and J gave up 3 bases, with 13 bases separating them. The CDR3 nucleotides read TGTGCCAGCAGCCAAGGACGCGGGAAGCTCTACGAGCAGTACTTC. Its translation is CASSQGRGKLYEQYF.

This clone was seen only a few times. The chain couples TRBV7-6 to TRBJ2-7; no clear D. The germline CDR1 and CDR2 sequences are SGHVS and FNYEAQ. Trimming cost V 1 base and J 0 bases, with 13 bases left between them. CDR3 length: 16 residues. CDR3 sequence: CASSLGPRSVSYEQYF. The CDR3 DNA reads TGTGCCAGCAGCTTAGGCCCTAGGTCCGTCTCCTACGAGCAGTACTTC.

The chain uses TRBV3-1 (or the pseudogene TRBV3-2) and TRBJ2-3; D possibly corresponds to TRBD2 (6 bases). This CDR3 spans 12 amino acids. Germline assignment: CDR1 LGHDT and CDR2 YNNKEL (reference sequence). The V gene lost 11 bases and the J gene lost 3 bases, with 12 bases spanning the gap. In nucleotides, the CDR3 is TGTGCCCAGTCGGGGAGGACAGATACGCAGTATTTT. This sequence encodes CAQSGRTDTQYF.

The chain has TRBV6-5 and TRBJ1-6; D possibly corresponds to TRBD1 (6 bases). Germline V gene sequence: CDR1 MNHEY, CDR2 SVGAGI. Trimming shortened V by 2 bases and J by 4 bases, and 12 bases separated the two germline ends. The CDR3 covers 16 residues. The CDR3 DNA reads TGTGCCAGCAGTTACGCAGGGGTTGCGTATAATTCACCCCTCCACTTT. Translating it yields CASSYAGVAYNSPLHF.

CDR3 region: CASSMGRSTDTQYF. The CDR3 nucleotides read TGTGCCAGTAGTATGGGCAGGAGCACAGATACGCAGTATTTT. V and J are TRBV19 and TRBJ2-3; no clear D. CDR3 length: 14 residues. The germline V gene encodes CDR1 LNHDA and CDR2 SQIVND (reference sequence). V was pared by 3 bases and J by 0 bases, with 7 bases between.

V is TRBV4-3 and J is TRBJ1-1; D might be TRBD1 (6 bases). The germline CDR1 and CDR2 sequences are LGHNA and YSLEER. The CDR3 spans 15 residues. The V end lost 5 bases, the J end lost 3 bases, and 16 bases lay between the germline ends. The CDR3: CASSFQAGVDTEAFF. In nucleotides, the CDR3 is TGCGCCAGCAGCTTTCAAGCAGGGGTTGACACTGAAGCTTTCTTT.

The chain's CDR3 is CASSLQGARRTEAFF. CDR3 in DNA: TGTGCCAGCAGCCTCCAGGGGGCCCGACGCACTGAAGCTTTCTTT. V is TRBV3-1 (or the pseudogene TRBV3-2) and J is TRBJ1-1; 8 bases are a match to TRBD1. Germline-derived CDR1 and CDR2 are LGHDT and YNNKEL (reference sequence). This CDR3 comprises 15 residues. V lost 4 bases and J lost 4; bases outside the gene matches: 8.

This clone has more than one count but fewer than ten. The chain recombines TRBV25-1 with TRBJ1-2; TRBD1 aligns across 10 bases. Germline V gene sequence: CDR1 MGHDK, CDR2 SYGVNS. The CDR3 covers 16 residues. The V gene end was trimmed by 6 bases and the J gene end by 0 bases; junction bases not matched to a gene: 7. The DNA for the CDR3 is TGTGCCAGCAGCCCGGGACAGGGGATAGCTAACTATGGCTACACCTTC. Translating it yields CASSPGQGIANYGYTF.

The chain is built from TRBV5-1 and TRBJ1-1, with 8 bases matching TRBD1. The CDR3 runs to 16 residues. V shed 3 bases, J shed 2 bases, and the junction held 9 bases outside the gene matches. From germline, CDR1 is SGHRS and CDR2 YFSETQ. The CDR3 reads CASSYADQGANTEAFF. The CDR3 nucleotides read TGCGCCAGCAGCTACGCCGATCAGGGGGCCAACACTGAAGCTTTCTTT.

The chain has TRBV5-1 and TRBJ1-4, with 8 bases identical to TRBD1. Germline CDR1 and CDR2: SGHRS and YFSETQ. With 3 bases clipped from V and 4 bases from J, the junction kept 2 bases outside the gene matches. There are 14 residues in the CDR3. As DNA, the CDR3 is TGCGCCAGCAGCTCGGGACAGGTTAATGAAAAACTGTTTTTT. Translating it yields CASSSGQVNEKLFF.

The rearrangement links TRBV19 to TRBJ1-5; D is perhaps TRBD1 (6 bases). Germline V gene lookup returns CDR1 LNHDA and CDR2 SQIVND (reference sequence). V was trimmed by 4 bases and J by 2 bases, leaving 15 bases between them. The CDR3 loop spans 16 amino acids. Written as DNA, the CDR3 is TGTGCCAGTAGTAGGGAACAGGGATTAGGCAATCAGCCCCAGCATTTT. This gives the protein CASSREQGLGNQPQHF.

The chain links TRBV28 to TRBJ1-1, with no clear D. V lost 7 bases to trimming and J lost 3 bases, with 9 bases between them. This CDR3 comprises 12 residues. Germline V gene data show CDR1 as MDHEN and CDR2 as SYDVKM. The CDR3 bases are TGTGCCAGCACCCGGTCACACACTGAAGCTTTCTTT. Translated: CASTRSHTEAFF.

This rearrangement joins TRBV5-1 to TRBJ2-7; TRBD2 might be the D (5 bases). CDR1 and CDR2 (germline): SGHRS, YFSETQ. This CDR3 has 14 residues. Trimming took 2 bases from V and 5 from J, leaving 14 bases between them. The CDR3 DNA sequence: TGCGCCAGCAGCTTCTCTAGCTACCCGAACGAGCAGTACTTC. Protein: CASSFSSYPNEQYF. Together with reference TRBV5-1 and TRBJ2-7, the CDR3 gives the full variable domain: KAGVTQTPRYLIKTRGQQVTLSCSPISGHRSVSWYQQTPGQGLQFLFEYFSETQRNKGNFPGRFSGRQFSNSRSEMNVSTLELGDSALYLCASSFSSYPNEQYFGPGTRLTVT.

The V and J genes are TRBV7-8 and TRBJ1-3; the D is unclear. Trimming stripped 4 bases from V and 1 base from J, with 11 bases between. Per the germline V gene, CDR1 is SGHVS and CDR2 is FQNEAQ. The CDR3 contains 15 residues. The CDR3 bases are TGTGCCAGCAGCTCCAATTATAGATCTGGAAACACCATATATTTT. Translated, it gives CASSSNYRSGNTIYF.